This TCR beta chain was identified during a study of shared clonotypes between healthy human individuals. Study findings and constraints: Estimated richness was generally greater in naive than memory subsets.

Concerning this clone: What it binds is not known.

The CDR3 totals 18 residues. V was clipped by 2 bases and J by 2 bases, with 21 bases between them. Germline V gene lookup returns CDR1 MDHEN and CDR2 SYDVKM. Assay used: immunoSEQ multiplex PCR; TCRdb lists only in-frame clones, some missing. The table records some 1,100,000 clones, 78% of them present only once. This chain joins TRBV28 and TRBJ1-2, with D perhaps matching TRBD1 (6 bases). Sequenced sample: memory CD4+ T cells from PBMCs. As to subset: CD45RA-negative fraction. The receptor was isolated from a man aged 18 to 30 in good health. Some clones in this sample may be carry-over from other donors' samples. DNA for the CDR3: TGTGCCAGCAGTTTAATAGTTTTGGGACACCGAAACAACTATGGCTACACCTTC. Translating it yields CASSLIVLGHRNNYGYTF.